This TCR beta chain derives from a study of beta chain features in type 1 diabetes (dated 2018 in TCRdb). At the level of the whole study: Mean age, gender distribution, total cell number and subset yield were not different between patients and healthy donors. The study compared the TCRB repertoires of sorted circulating CD4+ T cell subsets in recently diagnosed type 1 diabetes patients with those in matched healthy donors. A total of 85 million to 110 million sorted cells were examined across all samples, and RNA yield correlated strongly with the number of cells per subset. Naive and central memory subsets were obtained from all 30 or so donors, but regulatory and stem cell-like memory subsets were isolated from only 8 patients and about 8 healthy donors.

This clone was picked up a small number of times. Its antigen has not been determined. The record has no base qualities; no much larger clone is one base away. The germline V and J ends show losses of 8 bases and 5 bases respectively, and no gene match explains 5 bases of the junction. The CDR3 measures 13 amino acids from cysteine to phenylalanine. Solely the CDR3 DNA is kept, with 39 bases framed from the first base. The germline V gene (reference sequence) gives CDR1 as MNHEY and CDR2 as SMNVEV. All of the isolated RNA was reverse transcribed with the High Capacity cDNA Reverse Transcription Kit, so expressed TCRB transcripts were sequenced. Naive, central memory and regulatory T cell samples underwent deep immunoSEQ sequencing, averaging around 3.7 million total reads per sample. Sorted cells were lysed in RLT buffer and RNA was extracted with DNase-treated RNeasy Micro or Mini kits, depending on cell number. To prevent cross-contamination, every cell subset was processed on its own, while patient and healthy donor samples were processed together. TCRB sequences were amplified from cDNA with the immunoSEQ multiplex PCR, producing 87-bp fragments spanning the CDR3 region. The amplicons were sequenced using the Illumina HiSeq platform. The source study handled its data this way. Synthetic template baselines were used to correct PCR bias computationally, reads within Hamming distance 2 were collapsed, and singletons that could not be merged were discarded. Reads were aligned to IMGT to assign V, D and J genes, CDR3 length, and insertions or deletions at six rearrangement sites. Clonotype counts were normalized to sorted cell number within each subset before computing true diversity and Gini coefficients with the tcR R package. The overlap coefficient, calculated on TCRB nucleotide sequences, was used to quantify repertoire sharing. As a proxy for the pre-selection repertoire, out-of-frame TCRB sequences from naive cells were analyzed. Not all clones reach the TCRdb copy of this immuneACCESS table, which keeps in-frame sequences only. Checked studies attribute under half of the gap to unresolved V genes and leave the rest unexplained. Clonal size and the V and J genes are those of that table, whereas D and trimming came from the DNA. The table for this sample lists hundreds of thousands of clones; over 9.5% of them were counted only once. The leading ten clones occupy 0.0085% to 0.012% of the sample.

From each donor, a single peripheral blood sample of around 120 mL on average was drawn into heparinised tubes. A BD FACSAria II was used to sort naive, central memory, regulatory and stem cell-like memory CD4+ T cells with a panel that included CD45RO, CCR7, CD25, CD127, CD95 and CD27. A purity above 98% was achieved for all sorted populations. PBMCs were isolated right away by Lymphoprep density gradient centrifugation and were stained directly, without culture. So that batch effects would be minimized, each experiment stained and sorted samples in pairs, pairing one healthy donor with one patient. What the work shows at the level of the full study, not this receptor alone: Naive, central memory and regulatory TCRB repertoires appeared more similar among patients than among healthy donors. Because cDNA was sequenced instead of genomic DNA, activated cells with high expression could be over-represented, although the groups did not differ in activation or CD3 levels. Fewer insertions and more nucleotide deletions at VDJ recombination sites were observed in patients with type 1 diabetes, implying thymic rearrangement abnormalities. In all four CD4+ subsets, TCRB CDR3 length was moderately but significantly shorter in type 1 diabetes patients. HLA sub-analyses involved small numbers of individuals, so any influence of HLA type on TCRB rearrangement remained unresolved. Shorter templates might be favored by PCR, yet because patient and control samples were amplified and corrected together, any such skew would affect both groups equally.

Recombination connected TRBV27 to TRBJ2-1; 8 bases in between match TRBD1. Specimen: naive CD4+ T cells from blood. The cell subset or site label corresponds to: true naive CD4+ T cells. The clonotype comes from a woman between 18 and 29 years old with type 1 diabetes. Here is the DNA: TGTGCCAGCGCCGGACAGGGCAACAATGAGCAGTTCTTC. Its product reads: CASAGQGNNEQFF.